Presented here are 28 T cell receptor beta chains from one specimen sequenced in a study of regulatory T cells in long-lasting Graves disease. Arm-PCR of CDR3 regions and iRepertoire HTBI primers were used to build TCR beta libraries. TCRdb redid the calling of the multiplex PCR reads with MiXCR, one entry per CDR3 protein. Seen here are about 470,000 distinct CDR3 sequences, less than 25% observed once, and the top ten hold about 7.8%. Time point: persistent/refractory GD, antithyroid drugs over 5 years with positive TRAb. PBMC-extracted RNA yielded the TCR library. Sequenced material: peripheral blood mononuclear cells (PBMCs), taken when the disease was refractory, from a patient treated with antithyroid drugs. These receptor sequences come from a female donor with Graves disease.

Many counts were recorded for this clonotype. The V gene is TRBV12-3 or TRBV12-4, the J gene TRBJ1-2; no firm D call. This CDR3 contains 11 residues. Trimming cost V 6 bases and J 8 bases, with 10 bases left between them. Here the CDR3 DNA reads TGTGCCAGCAGCAACACGAGGGGCTACACCTTC. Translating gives CASSNTRGYTF.

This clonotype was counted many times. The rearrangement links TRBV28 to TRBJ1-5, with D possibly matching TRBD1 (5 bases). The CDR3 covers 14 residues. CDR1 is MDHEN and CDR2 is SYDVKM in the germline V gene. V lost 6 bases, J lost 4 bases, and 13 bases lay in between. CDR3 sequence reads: CASRIGAGNQPQHF. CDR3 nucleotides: TGTGCCAGCAGGATCGGGGCGGGTAATCAGCCCCAGCATTTT.

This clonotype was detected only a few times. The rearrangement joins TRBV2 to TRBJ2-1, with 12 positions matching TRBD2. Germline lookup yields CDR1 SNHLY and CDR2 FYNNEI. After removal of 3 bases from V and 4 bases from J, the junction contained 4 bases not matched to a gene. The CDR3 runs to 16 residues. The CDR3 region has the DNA TGTGCCAGCAGTGATTCTAGCGGGAGGGCTTACAATGAGCAGTTCTTC. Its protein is CASSDSSGRAYNEQFF. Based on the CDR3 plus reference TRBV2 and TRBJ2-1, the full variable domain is EPEVTQTPSHQVTQMGQEVILRCVPISNHLYFYWYRQILGQKVEFLVSFYNNEISEKSEIFDDQFSVERPDGSNFTLKIRSTKLEDSAMYFCASSDSSGRAYNEQFFGPGTRLTVL.

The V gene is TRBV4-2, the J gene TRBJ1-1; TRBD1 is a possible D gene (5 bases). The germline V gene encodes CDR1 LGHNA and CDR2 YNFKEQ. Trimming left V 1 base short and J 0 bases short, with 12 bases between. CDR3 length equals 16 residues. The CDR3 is CASSQGPRVLNTEAFF. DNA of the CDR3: TGTGCCAGCAGCCAAGGCCCCAGGGTATTGAACACTGAAGCTTTCTTT.

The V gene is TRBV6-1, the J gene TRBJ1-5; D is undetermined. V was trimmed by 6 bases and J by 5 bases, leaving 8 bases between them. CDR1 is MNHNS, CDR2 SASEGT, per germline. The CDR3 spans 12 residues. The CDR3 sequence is CASRVSYQPQHF. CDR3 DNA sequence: TGTGCCAGCAGGGTTTCATATCAGCCCCAGCATTTT.

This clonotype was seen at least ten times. CDR3 bases: TGTGCCAGCAGCTTAGGGGGGGGCAGGGGGAAGGGCACTGAAGCTTTCTTT. This codes for CASSLGGGRGKGTEAFF. The chain couples TRBV7-2 to TRBJ1-1, with 7 bases matching TRBD1. This CDR3 is 17 amino acids long. Germline V gene data show CDR1 as SGHTA and CDR2 as FQGNSA. Trimming cost V 1 base and J 4 bases; bases outside gene matches: 12.

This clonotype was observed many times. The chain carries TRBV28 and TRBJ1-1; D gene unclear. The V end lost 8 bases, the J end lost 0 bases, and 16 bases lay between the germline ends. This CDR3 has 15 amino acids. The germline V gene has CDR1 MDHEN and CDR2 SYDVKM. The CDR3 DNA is TGTGCCAGCTGGATTGGGAGGGCGTTGAACACTGAAGCTTTCTTT. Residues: CASWIGRALNTEAFF.

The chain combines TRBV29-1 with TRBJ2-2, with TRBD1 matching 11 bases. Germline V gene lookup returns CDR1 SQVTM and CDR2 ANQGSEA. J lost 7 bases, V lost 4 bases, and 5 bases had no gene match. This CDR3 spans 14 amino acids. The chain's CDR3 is CSVVGQGGRGELFF. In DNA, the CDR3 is TGCAGCGTTGTGGGACAGGGGGGACGCGGGGAGCTGTTTTTT.

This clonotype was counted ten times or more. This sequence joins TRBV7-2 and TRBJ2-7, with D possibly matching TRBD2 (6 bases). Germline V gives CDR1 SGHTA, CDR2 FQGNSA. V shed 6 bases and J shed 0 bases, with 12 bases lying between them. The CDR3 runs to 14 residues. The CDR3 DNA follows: TGTGCCAGCAGTACCCGGGACTCCTCCTACGAGCAGTACTTC. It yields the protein CASSTRDSSYEQYF.

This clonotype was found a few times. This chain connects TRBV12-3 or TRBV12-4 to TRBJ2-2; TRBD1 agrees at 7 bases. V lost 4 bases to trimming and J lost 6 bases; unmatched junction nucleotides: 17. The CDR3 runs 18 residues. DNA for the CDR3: TGTGCCAGCAGTTCCAAGCCAGTGACAGGGTATTTTGCCGGGGAGCTGTTTTTT. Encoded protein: CASSSKPVTGYFAGELFF.

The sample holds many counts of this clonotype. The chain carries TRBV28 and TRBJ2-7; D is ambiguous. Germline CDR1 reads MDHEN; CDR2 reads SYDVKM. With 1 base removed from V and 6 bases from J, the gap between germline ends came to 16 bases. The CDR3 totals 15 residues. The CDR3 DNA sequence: TGTGCCAGCAGTTTATTTTTGGAATGGTCCCCCGAGCAGTACTTC. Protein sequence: CASSLFLEWSPEQYF.

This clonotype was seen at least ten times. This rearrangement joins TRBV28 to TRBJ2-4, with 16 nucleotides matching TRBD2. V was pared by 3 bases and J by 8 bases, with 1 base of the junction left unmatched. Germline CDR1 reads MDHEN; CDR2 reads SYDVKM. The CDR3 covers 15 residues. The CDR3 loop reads CASSLGTSGRDIQYF. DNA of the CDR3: TGTGCCAGCAGTTTGGGGACTAGCGGGAGGGACATTCAGTACTTC.

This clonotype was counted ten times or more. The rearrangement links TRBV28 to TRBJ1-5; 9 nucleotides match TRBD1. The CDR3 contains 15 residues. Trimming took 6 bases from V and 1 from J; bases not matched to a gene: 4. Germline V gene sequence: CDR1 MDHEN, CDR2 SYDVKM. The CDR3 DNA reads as TGTGCCAGCAGAAACAGGGGGCAAAGCAATCAGCCCCAGCATTTT. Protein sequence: CASRNRGQSNQPQHF.

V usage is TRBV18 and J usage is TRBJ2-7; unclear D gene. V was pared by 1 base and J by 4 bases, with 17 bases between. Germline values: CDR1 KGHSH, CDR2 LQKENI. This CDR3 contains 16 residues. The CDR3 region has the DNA TGTGCCAGCTCACCACAGAACGGCTTGGGAAGTTACGAGCAGTACTTC. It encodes CASSPQNGLGSYEQYF.

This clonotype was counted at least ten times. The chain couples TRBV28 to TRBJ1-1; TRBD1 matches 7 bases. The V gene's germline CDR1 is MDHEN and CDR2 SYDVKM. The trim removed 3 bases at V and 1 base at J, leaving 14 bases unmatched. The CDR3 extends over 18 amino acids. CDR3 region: CASSLPPGTAIKNTEAFF. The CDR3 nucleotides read TGTGCCAGCAGTTTGCCCCCTGGGACAGCAATAAAGAACACTGAAGCTTTCTTT.

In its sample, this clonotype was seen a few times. This chain's CDR3 is CASSLVDSAAYEQYF. The DNA of the CDR3 is TGCGCCAGCAGCTTGGTTGATAGCGCTGCCTACGAGCAGTACTTC. The rearrangement uses TRBV5-1 and TRBJ2-7; TRBD2 might be the D (5 bases). The CDR3 is 15 amino acids. Germline V CDR1 and CDR2: SGHRS, YFSETQ. V shed 0 bases and J shed 2 bases, with 12 bases lying between them.

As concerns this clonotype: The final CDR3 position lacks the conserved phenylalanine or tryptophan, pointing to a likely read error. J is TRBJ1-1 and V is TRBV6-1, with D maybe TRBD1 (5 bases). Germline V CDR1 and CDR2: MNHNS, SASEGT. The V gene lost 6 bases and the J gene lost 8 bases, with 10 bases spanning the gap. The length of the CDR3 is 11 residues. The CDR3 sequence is CASRHRNEAFL. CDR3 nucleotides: TGTGCCAGCAGGCACAGGAACGAAGCTTTCCTT.

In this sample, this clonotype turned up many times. The CDR3 sequence: CAWSSQGPHYGYTF. The CDR3 nucleotides are TGTGCCTGGAGTTCACAGGGACCTCACTATGGCTACACCTTC. The V and J genes are TRBV30 and TRBJ1-2; D is possibly TRBD1 (6 bases). Trimming took off 2 bases at V and 3 bases at J, with 13 bases between the two ends. This CDR3 contains 14 residues. Germline V lookup: CDR1 GTSNPN, CDR2 SVGIG (reference sequence). Variable domain in full (rest from reference TRBV30 and TRBJ1-2): SQTIHQWPATLVQPVGSPLSLECTVEGTSNPNLYWYRQAAGRGLQLLFYSVGIGQISSEVPQNLSASRPQDRQFILSSKKLLLSDSGFYLCAWSSQGPHYGYTFGSGTRLTVV.

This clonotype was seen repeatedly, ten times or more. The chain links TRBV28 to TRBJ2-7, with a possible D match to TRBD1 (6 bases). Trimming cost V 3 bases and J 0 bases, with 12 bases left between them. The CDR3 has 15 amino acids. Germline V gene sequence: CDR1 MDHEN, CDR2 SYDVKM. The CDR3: CASSFQGINSYEQYF. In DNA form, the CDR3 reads TGTGCCAGCAGTTTTCAGGGGATTAACTCCTACGAGCAGTACTTC.

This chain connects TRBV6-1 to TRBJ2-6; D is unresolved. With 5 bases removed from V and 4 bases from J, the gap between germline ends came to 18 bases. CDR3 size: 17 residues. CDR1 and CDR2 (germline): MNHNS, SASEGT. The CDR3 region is CASSQPGRVRGANVLTF. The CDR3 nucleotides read TGTGCCAGCAGTCAACCCGGGCGCGTAAGGGGGGCCAACGTCCTGACTTTC.

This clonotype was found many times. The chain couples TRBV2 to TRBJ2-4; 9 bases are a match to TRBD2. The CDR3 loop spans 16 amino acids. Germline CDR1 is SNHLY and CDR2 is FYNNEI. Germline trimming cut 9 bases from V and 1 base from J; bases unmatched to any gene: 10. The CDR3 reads CARAPERGVAKNIQYF. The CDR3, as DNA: TGTGCCAGAGCTCCTGAGCGGGGGGTGGCCAAAAACATTCAGTACTTC. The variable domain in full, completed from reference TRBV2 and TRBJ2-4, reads EPEVTQTPSHQVTQMGQEVILRCVPISNHLYFYWYRQILGQKVEFLVSFYNNEISEKSEIFDDQFSVERPDGSNFTLKIRSTKLEDSAMYFCARAPERGVAKNIQYFGAGTRLSVL.

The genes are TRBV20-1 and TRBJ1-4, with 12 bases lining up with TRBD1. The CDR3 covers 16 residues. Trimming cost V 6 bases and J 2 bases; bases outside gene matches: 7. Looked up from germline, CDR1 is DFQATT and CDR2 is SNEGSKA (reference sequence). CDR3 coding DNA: TGCAGTGCCCGCCGGGACAGGGGGCTGACTAATGAAAAACTGTTTTTT. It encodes CSARRDRGLTNEKLFF.

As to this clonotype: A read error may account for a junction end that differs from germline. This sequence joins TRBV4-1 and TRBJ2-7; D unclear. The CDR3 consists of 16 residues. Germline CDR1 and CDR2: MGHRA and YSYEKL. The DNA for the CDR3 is TGCGCCAGCAGCCAAGATGCTGGAATGATCGGCTACGGGCAGTACTTC. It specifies CASSQDAGMIGYGQYF.

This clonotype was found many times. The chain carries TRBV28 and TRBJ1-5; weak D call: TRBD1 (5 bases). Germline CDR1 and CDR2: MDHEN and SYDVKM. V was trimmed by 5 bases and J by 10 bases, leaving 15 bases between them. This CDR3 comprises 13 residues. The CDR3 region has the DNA TGTGCCAGCAGTCAAGGACACCTCGGACCCCAGCATTTT. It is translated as CASSQGHLGPQHF.

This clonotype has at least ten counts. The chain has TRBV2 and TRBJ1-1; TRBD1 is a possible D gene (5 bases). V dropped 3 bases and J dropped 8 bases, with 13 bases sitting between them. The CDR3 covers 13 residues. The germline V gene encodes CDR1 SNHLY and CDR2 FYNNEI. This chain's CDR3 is CASSDYRTQEAFF. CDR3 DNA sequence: TGTGCCAGCAGTGACTATCGGACACAGGAAGCTTTCTTT.

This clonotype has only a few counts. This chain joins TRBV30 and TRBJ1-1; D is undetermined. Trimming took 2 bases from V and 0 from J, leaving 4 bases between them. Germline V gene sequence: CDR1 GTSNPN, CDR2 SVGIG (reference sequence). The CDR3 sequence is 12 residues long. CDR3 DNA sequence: TGTGCCTGGAGTACACTGAACACTGAAGCTTTCTTT. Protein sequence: CAWSTLNTEAFF.

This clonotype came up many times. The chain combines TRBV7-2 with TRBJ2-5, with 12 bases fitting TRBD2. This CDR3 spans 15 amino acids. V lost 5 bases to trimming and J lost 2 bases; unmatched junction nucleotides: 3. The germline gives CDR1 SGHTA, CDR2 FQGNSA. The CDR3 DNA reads TGTGCCAGCAGCCGACTAGCGGGAGTTCAAGAGACCCAGTACTTC. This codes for CASSRLAGVQETQYF.

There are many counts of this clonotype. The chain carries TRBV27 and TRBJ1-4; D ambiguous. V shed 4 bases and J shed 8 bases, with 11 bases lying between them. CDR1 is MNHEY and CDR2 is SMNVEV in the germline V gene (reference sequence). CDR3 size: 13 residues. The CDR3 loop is CASSSTPGEKLFF. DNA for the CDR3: TGTGCCAGCAGTTCCACCCCCGGCGAAAAACTGTTTTTT.